The 29 T cell receptor beta chains presented below share a single source sample, sequenced in a study of T cell responses to AZD1222 COVID-19 vaccine. Sequencing used immunoSEQ multiplex PCR; TCRdb keeps in-frame clones, though not all of them. The table lists some 90,000 clones, around nine tenths of them singletons. Sequenced material: peripheral blood, taken on day 0 of AZD1222 vaccination. The source is an adult in good health.

The chain recombines TRBV4-2 with TRBJ1-2; D may be TRBD1 (6 bases). Trimming removed 1 base from V and 4 bases from J, with 16 bases in between. The CDR3 consists of 16 residues. The germline V gene encodes CDR1 LGHNA and CDR2 YNFKEQ. The CDR3 reads CASSQARQERAYGYTF. The CDR3 bases are TGTGCCAGCAGCCAAGCAAGACAGGAGAGAGCCTATGGCTACACCTTC.

The CDR3 DNA is TGTGCCAGCAGTGAGGTTGCAGGGCCGGGATTAATGAACACTGAAGCTTTCTTT. The encoded protein is CASSEVAGPGLMNTEAFF. This sequence joins TRBV6-1 and TRBJ1-1, with D perhaps matching TRBD1 (5 bases). The CDR3 is made up of 18 amino acids. Trimming shortened V by 3 bases and J by 0 bases, and 20 bases separated the two germline ends. The V gene's germline CDR1 is MNHNS and CDR2 SASEGT.

The chain is built from TRBV2 and TRBJ2-5; D is tentatively TRBD1 or TRBD2 (5 bases each). Germline values: CDR1 SNHLY, CDR2 FYNNEI. This CDR3 has 13 amino acids. Trimming took off 8 bases at V and 4 bases at J, with 14 bases between the two ends. CDR3 sequence reads: CASGIGDPETQYF. CDR3 in DNA: TGTGCCAGCGGAATAGGGGACCCAGAGACCCAGTACTTC.

The chain has TRBV15 and TRBJ1-6; D possibly corresponds to TRBD1 (6 bases). V was trimmed by 1 base and J by 0 bases, leaving 10 bases between them. In germline, CDR1 is LNHNV, CDR2 YYDKDF (reference sequence). The CDR3 runs 17 residues. DNA of the CDR3: TGTGCCACCAGCAGAGGCGACAGGAGCTCCTATAATTCACCCCTCCACTTT. This codes for CATSRGDRSSYNSPLHF.

This clone has more than one count but fewer than ten. V gene TRBV6-1 combines with J gene TRBJ2-2; D remains unclear. Germline V gene sequence: CDR1 MNHNS, CDR2 SASEGT. The CDR3 contains 14 residues. The germline V and J ends were trimmed by 2 bases and 0 bases, with 4 bases remaining between them. The CDR3 DNA is TGTGCCAGCAGTGAACGGCCGAACACCGGGGAGCTGTTTTTT. It codes for CASSERPNTGELFF.

The rearrangement joins TRBV12-3 or TRBV12-4 to TRBJ1-2; 8 bases line up with TRBD1. The CDR3 extends over 12 amino acids. The ends lost 5 bases at V and 8 bases at J; junction bases unmatched: 4. Here the CDR3 DNA reads TGTGCCAGCAGTACAGGGGGACGAGGCTACACCTTC. Its translation: CASSTGGRGYTF.

This chain connects TRBV7-8 to TRBJ2-1; D possibly corresponds to TRBD2 (6 bases). The CDR3 covers 12 residues. V was clipped by 5 bases and J by 6 bases, with 8 bases between them. Germline V gives CDR1 SGHVS, CDR2 FQNEAQ. CDR3 sequence (DNA): TGTGCCAGCAGCATGGGACTCAATGAGCAGTTCTTC. Protein sequence: CASSMGLNEQFF.

The chain couples TRBV6-6 to TRBJ1-3; no clear D gene. The V and J ends lost 8 bases and 2 bases respectively, with 10 bases between them. Germline values: CDR1 MNHNY, CDR2 SVGAGI (reference sequence). This CDR3 is 13 amino acids long. CDR3 residues: CASSRGTGNTIYF. Here the CDR3 DNA reads TGTGCCAGCTCGCGGGGAACTGGAAACACCATATATTTT.

This clone has just one count. The chain carries TRBV19 and TRBJ1-2; tentatively, D is TRBD1 (5 bases). V lost 6 bases to trimming and J lost 0 bases, with 17 bases between them. There are 16 residues in the CDR3. CDR1 is LNHDA and CDR2 is SQIVND in the germline V gene (reference sequence). Written as DNA, the CDR3 is TGTGCCAGTAGGAGAACCAGACAGTTAGCTAACTATGGCTACACCTTC. Residues: CASRRTRQLANYGYTF. Full variable domain (rest looked up from reference TRBV19 and TRBJ1-2): DGGITQSPKYLFRKEGQNVTLSCEQNLNHDAMYWYRQDPGQGLRLIYYSQIVNDFQKGDIAEGYSVSREKKESFPLTVTSAQKNPTAFYLCASRRTRQLANYGYTFGSGTRLTVV.

In this sample, this clone turned up once. V and J are TRBV29-1 and TRBJ1-2, with 8 positions matching TRBD1. V trimming: 6 bases; J trimming: 6 bases; junction bases outside the gene matches: 12. The CDR3 has 14 residues. Looked up from germline, CDR1 is SQVTM and CDR2 is ANQGSEA. In DNA form, the CDR3 reads TGCAGCGTCCAAGCACCCGACAGGGGAGATGGCTACACCTTC. The encoded protein is CSVQAPDRGDGYTF.

V is TRBV28 and J is TRBJ2-7, with 7 bases identical to TRBD2. The germline gives CDR1 MDHEN, CDR2 SYDVKM. J gave up 2 bases and V 7 bases, and 8 bases lay outside the gene matches. The CDR3 is 14 amino acids. The CDR3 sequence is CASTRWGGAYEQYF. In nucleotides, the CDR3 is TGTGCCAGCACCCGATGGGGGGGGGCCTACGAGCAGTACTTC.

The CDR3 nucleotides read TGTGCCAGCAGCTTAGCTAGTAGTAGGGCCAATGAGCAGTTCTTC. Its protein product is CASSLASSRANEQFF. The chain combines TRBV11-2 with TRBJ2-1; D remains ambiguous. Trimming stripped 1 base from V and 6 bases from J, with 13 bases between. The germline gives CDR1 SGHAT, CDR2 FQNNGV. The CDR3 is 15 amino acids. The variable domain in full, completed from reference TRBV11-2 and TRBJ2-1, reads EAGVAQSPRYKIIEKRQSVAFWCNPISGHATLYWYQQILGQGPKLLIQFQNNGVVDDSQLPKDRFSAERLKGVDSTLKIQPAKLEDSAVYLCASSLASSRANEQFFGPGTRLTVL.

The gene calls are TRBV14 and TRBJ1-1; D uncertain. Per germline, CDR1 SGHDN and CDR2 FVKESK. The CDR3 covers 13 residues. V was pared by 4 bases and J by 1 base, with 7 bases between. Here the CDR3 reads CASSLIQNTEAFF. In DNA form, the CDR3 reads TGTGCCAGCAGCCTGATCCAGAACACTGAAGCTTTCTTT.

The chain links TRBV5-1 to TRBJ1-3, with D perhaps matching TRBD1 (6 bases). Trimming left V 0 bases short and J 4 bases short, with 14 bases between. CDR3 length equals 16 residues. Germline CDR1 SGHRS, CDR2 YFSETQ. The CDR3 DNA sequence: TGCGCCAGCAGCTTGGCCCAGGGGACGATCGGAAACACCATATATTTT. Its translation: CASSLAQGTIGNTIYF.

This clone was found once. The chain has TRBV12-3 or TRBV12-4 and TRBJ2-7; D not resolved. The CDR3 contains 11 residues. Trimming removed 2 bases at V and 5 bases at J, with 4 bases between. CDR3 sequence: CASSLLNEQYF. CDR3 bases: TGTGCCAGCAGTTTACTTAACGAGCAGTACTTC.

This clone was seen more than once but under ten times. The CDR3: CASSLSPHGHTIYF. CDR3 in DNA: TGTGCCAGCAGTTTATCTCCCCACGGTCACACCATATATTTT. V gene TRBV28 combines with J gene TRBJ1-3; D gene unclear. Germline loops: CDR1 MDHEN, CDR2 SYDVKM. The CDR3 loop spans 14 amino acids. With 1 base removed from V and 8 bases from J, the gap between germline ends came to 12 bases. The complete variable domain, with remaining parts taken from reference TRBV28 and TRBJ1-3, reads DVKVTQSSRYLVKRTGEKVFLECVQDMDHENMFWYRQDPGLGLRLIYFSYDVKMKEKGDIPEGYSVSREKKERFSLILESASTNQTSMYLCASSLSPHGHTIYFGEGSWLTVV.

V usage is TRBV6-5 and J usage is TRBJ1-1; D uncertain. Per the germline V gene, CDR1 is MNHEY and CDR2 is SVGAGI. The CDR3 extends over 14 amino acids. Deletions cut 0 bases from V and 6 bases from J, with 11 bases between. DNA of the CDR3: TGTGCCAGCAGTTACTCGGTTGTTAGACCTGAAGCTTTCTTT. This sequence encodes CASSYSVVRPEAFF.

The chain uses TRBV3-1 (or the pseudogene TRBV3-2) and TRBJ2-2, with 7 bases aligning to TRBD2. Unmatched junction bases numbered 5, after V lost 1 base and J lost 3 bases. The CDR3 totals 16 residues. Looked up from germline, CDR1 is LGHDT and CDR2 is YNNKEL (reference sequence). CDR3 in amino acids: CASSQATLAYTGELFF. The CDR3 DNA sequence: TGTGCCAGCAGCCAAGCTACACTAGCGTACACCGGGGAGCTGTTTTTT.

This chain uses TRBV6-5 with TRBJ1-1; TRBD1 might be the D (6 bases). Between the trimmed V and J ends, which lost 6 bases and 5 bases, there was a span of 16 bases. The CDR3 spans 14 residues. CDR1 is MNHEY and CDR2 is SVGAGI in the germline V gene. CDR3 coding DNA: TGTGCCAGCAGCCACAGGGAGGGAAGGACTGAAGCTTTCTTT. Residues: CASSHREGRTEAFF.

This clone was seen only a few times. The chain employs TRBV7-8 and TRBJ1-2, with D maybe TRBD1 (5 bases). There are 13 residues in the CDR3. Germline V CDR1 and CDR2: SGHVS, FQNEAQ. V dropped 0 bases and J dropped 8 bases, with 10 bases sitting between them. The CDR3 protein is CASSLAGERGYTF. CDR3 DNA: TGTGCCAGCAGCTTAGCGGGGGAAAGGGGCTACACCTTC.

The V gene is TRBV11-2, the J gene TRBJ2-2; TRBD1 is a possible D gene (6 bases). The CDR3 loop spans 15 amino acids. The V end lost 7 bases, the J end lost 4 bases, and 16 bases lay between the germline ends. CDR1 and CDR2 from the germline V gene are SGHAT and FQNNGV. The CDR3 DNA follows: TGTGCCAGCAACCCAGACAGGCGCGGCACCGGGGAGCTGTTTTTT. Its protein is CASNPDRRGTGELFF.

With regard to this clone: Other DNA variants within this sample encode the same CDR3. CDR3 sequence reads: CASSLTGKPEAFF. The DNA of the CDR3 is TGTGCCAGCAGTTTGACAGGGAAGCCTGAAGCTTTCTTT. The chain employs TRBV12-3 or TRBV12-4 and TRBJ1-1; TRBD1 agrees at 7 bases. The CDR3 contains 13 residues. The V segment lost 3 bases and the J segment 6 bases; nucleotides outside the gene matches: 4.

V usage is TRBV18 and J usage is TRBJ1-5, with D unresolved. V was shortened by 2 bases and J by 1 base, with 3 bases between the two germline ends. The CDR3 is 13 residues long. In germline, CDR1 is KGHSH, CDR2 LQKENI. The CDR3 bases are TGTGCCAGCTCACCAGGGAGCAATCAGCCCCAGCATTTT. Translation gives CASSPGSNQPQHF.

The table lists this clone with a few counts. The chain couples TRBV30 to TRBJ1-5, with a possible D match to TRBD1 (6 bases). Germline CDR1 reads GTSNPN; CDR2 reads SVGIG (reference sequence). V lost 7 bases, J lost 4 bases, and 11 bases lay in between. CDR3 length equals 12 residues. The CDR3 region is CAYRGANQPQHF. The DNA for the CDR3 is TGTGCCTACCGGGGGGCTAATCAGCCCCAGCATTTT. Full variable domain (rest looked up from reference TRBV30 and TRBJ1-5): SQTIHQWPATLVQPVGSPLSLECTVEGTSNPNLYWYRQAAGRGLQLLFYSVGIGQISSEVPQNLSASRPQDRQFILSSKKLLLSDSGFYLCAYRGANQPQHFGDGTRLSIL.

The chain combines TRBV19 with TRBJ1-2; D is uncertain. The CDR3 covers 15 residues. CDR1 LNHDA and CDR2 SQIVND come from the germline V gene (reference sequence). With 3 bases removed from V and 4 bases from J, the gap between germline ends came to 15 bases. The CDR3 sequence is CASSIRPGAIYGYTF. CDR3 DNA: TGTGCCAGTAGTATCCGGCCGGGAGCCATCTATGGCTACACCTTC.

This clone was counted a few times. The rearrangement links TRBV3-1 (or the pseudogene TRBV3-2) to TRBJ2-3; weak D call: TRBD1 (6 bases). Germline V gene sequence: CDR1 LGHDT, CDR2 YNNKEL (reference sequence). The CDR3 loop spans 16 amino acids. V was pared by 4 bases and J by 6 bases, with 20 bases between. The CDR3 DNA is TGTGCCAGCAGCCGGGGCAGGGGTTTTCGAGGGGATACGCAGTATTTT. This translates into CASSRGRGFRGDTQYF.

The V call is TRBV27, the J call TRBJ1-5; the D gene is possibly TRBD1 (5 bases). The length of the CDR3 is 16 residues. CDR1 and CDR2 from the germline V gene are MNHEY and SMNVEV (reference sequence). The V end was cut by 5 bases, the J end by 1 base, with 15 bases between. CDR3 DNA: TGTGCCAGCAGTCCCACAGGTAGCGGGAGCAATCAGCCCCAGCATTTT. It encodes CASSPTGSGSNQPQHF.

This clone was recorded a few times. The rearrangement uses TRBV2 and TRBJ1-2; 10 nucleotides align to TRBD1. The germline V gene has CDR1 SNHLY and CDR2 FYNNEI. After removal of 6 bases from V and 0 bases from J, the junction contained 4 bases not matched to a gene. This CDR3 region has 15 residues. CDR3 nucleotide sequence: TGTGCCAGCAGGCGGGACAGGGGAGCTAACTATGGCTACACCTTC. Translation: CASRRDRGANYGYTF.

V gene TRBV11-2 combines with J gene TRBJ2-5; TRBD2 matches 11 bases. This CDR3 spans 15 amino acids. CDR1 is SGHAT and CDR2 is FQNNGV in the germline V gene. Unmatched junction bases numbered 7, after V lost 7 bases and J lost 3 bases. In DNA form, the CDR3 reads TGTGCCAGCACCTCTCTAGCGGGAGGCAAAGAGACCCAGTACTTC. This codes for CASTSLAGGKETQYF.